This TCR delta chain stems from a study of Vδ1+ human thymocytes. This clone turned up a few times. Its matching antigen is unknown. Extracted RNA was reverse transcribed into cDNA. Pooled V-gene forward primers with one constant-region reverse primer generated the CDR3 amplicons by multiplex PCR. TCRdb reapplied CATT to the multiplex PCR reads. The table has over 45,000 delta-chain clones, around 16% seen once. General study results and limits: Thymic TRG and TRD repertoires appeared highly polyclonal.

Germline-derived CDR1 and CDR2 are TSWWSYY and QGS. Unmatched junction bases numbered 17, after V lost 0 bases and J lost 0 bases. The CDR3 contains 22 residues. Sequencing was done on a sample of Vdelta1+ gamma-delta thymocytes from the thymus. Subset given: FACS-sorted CD3+ TCRalphabeta- TCRVdelta1+ TCRVdelta2- thymocytes. This chain joins TRDV1 and TRDJ1; 12 bases agree with TRDD3. The TCR comes from a girl in the first two years of life who had congenital heart surgery. The chain's CDR3 is CALGELGTPYWGIHPYTDKLIF. DNA for the CDR3: TGTGCTCTTGGGGAACTAGGAACACCGTACTGGGGGATACACCCGTACACCGATAAACTCATCTTT.